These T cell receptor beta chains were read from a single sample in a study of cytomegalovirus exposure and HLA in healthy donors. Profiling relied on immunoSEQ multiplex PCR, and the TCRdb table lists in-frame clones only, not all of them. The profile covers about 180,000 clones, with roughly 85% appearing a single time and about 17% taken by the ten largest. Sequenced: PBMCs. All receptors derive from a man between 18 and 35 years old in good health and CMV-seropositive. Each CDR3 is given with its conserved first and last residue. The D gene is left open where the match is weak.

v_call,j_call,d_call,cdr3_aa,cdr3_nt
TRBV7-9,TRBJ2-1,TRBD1,CASSWGQGLYNEQFF,TGTGCCAGCAGCTGGGGACAGGGCCTCTACAATGAGCAGTTCTTC
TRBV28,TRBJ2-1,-,CASSTITGLGIGNEQFF,TGTGCCAGCAGTACCATCACAGGGTTGGGAATTGGCAATGAGCAGTTCTTC
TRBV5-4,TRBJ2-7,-,CASSLGLASYEQYF,TGTGCCAGCAGCTTGGGTCTAGCAAGCTACGAGCAGTACTTC
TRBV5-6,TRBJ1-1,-,CASSPAGGPEAFF,TGTGCCAGCAGCCCCGCTGGGGGCCCTGAAGCTTTCTTT
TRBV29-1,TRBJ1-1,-,CSVGWEGTEAFF,TGCAGCGTTGGGTGGGAGGGCACTGAAGCTTTCTTT
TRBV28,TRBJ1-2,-,CASSPGTLANYGYTF,TGTGCCAGCAGCCCCGGGACACTCGCTAACTATGGCTACACCTTC
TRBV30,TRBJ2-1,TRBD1,CAWSTGQGTYNEQFF,TGTGCCTGGAGTACGGGACAGGGAACCTACAATGAGCAGTTCTTC
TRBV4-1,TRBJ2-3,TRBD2,CASSHLGGAGTDTQYF,TGCGCCAGCAGCCACCTCGGGGGGGCGGGCACAGATACGCAGTATTTT
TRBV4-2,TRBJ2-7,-,CASSRSDGDTHF,TGTGCCAGCAGCCGTTCTGACGGGGACACTCACTTC
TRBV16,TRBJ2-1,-,CASSQSRLDYNEQFF,TGTGCCAGCAGCCAATCGAGACTGGATTACAATGAGCAGTTCTTC
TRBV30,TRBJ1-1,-,CAWSIQISSEAAFF,TGTGCCTGGAGTATCCAGATTTCTAGTGAGGCGGCTTTCTTT
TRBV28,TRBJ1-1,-,CATGTGGVNTEAFF,TGTGCCACCGGGACCGGAGGGGTGAACACTGAAGCTTTCTTT
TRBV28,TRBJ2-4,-,CASSLAQVNIQYF,TGTGCCAGCAGTTTGGCACAGGTAAACATTCAGTACTTC
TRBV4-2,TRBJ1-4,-,CASSQTQDLGEKLFF,TGTGCCAGCAGCCAGACCCAAGATCTAGGAGAAAAACTGTTTTTT
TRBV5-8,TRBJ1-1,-,CASSLRFYPEAFF,TGTGCCAGCAGCTTACGGTTTTATCCTGAAGCTTTCTTT
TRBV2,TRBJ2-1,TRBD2,CASSGASGDYNEQFF,TGTGCCAGCAGTGGGGCTAGCGGGGACTACAATGAGCAGTTCTTC
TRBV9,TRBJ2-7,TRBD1,CASSVDRGEQYF,TGTGCCAGCAGCGTAGACAGGGGCGAGCAGTACTTC
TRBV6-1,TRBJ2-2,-,CASSEAQGSGELFF,TGTGCCAGCAGTGAGGCACAGGGCTCCGGGGAGCTGTTTTTT